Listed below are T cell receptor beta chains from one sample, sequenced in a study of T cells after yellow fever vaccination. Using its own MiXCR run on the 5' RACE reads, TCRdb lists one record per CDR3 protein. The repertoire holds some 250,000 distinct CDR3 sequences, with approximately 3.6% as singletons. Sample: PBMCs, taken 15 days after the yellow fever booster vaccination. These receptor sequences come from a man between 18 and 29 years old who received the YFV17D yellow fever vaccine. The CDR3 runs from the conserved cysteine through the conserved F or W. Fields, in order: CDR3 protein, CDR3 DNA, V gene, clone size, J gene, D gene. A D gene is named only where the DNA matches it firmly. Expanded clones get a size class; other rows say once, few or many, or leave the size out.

CDR3: CASSQSQDQGSYDGYTF
DNA: TGCGCCAGCAGCCAATCCCAGGATCAGGGCAGCTATGATGGCTACACCTTC
V: TRBV4-3
size: -
J: TRBJ1-2
D: -

CDR3: CASSLGRSDQPQHF
DNA: TGTGCCAGCAGCTTGGGCCGGAGTGATCAGCCCCAGCATTTT
V: TRBV7-8
size: many
J: TRBJ1-5
D: -

CDR3: CASSFRIAGETQYF
DNA: TGCGCCAGCAGCTTCAGGATCGCGGGAGAGACCCAGTACTTC
V: TRBV5-1
size: many
J: TRBJ2-5
D: -

CDR3: CASSLANQETQYF
DNA: TGTGCCAGCAGCTTAGCGAACCAAGAGACCCAGTACTTC
V: TRBV7-2
size: many
J: TRBJ2-5
D: -

CDR3: CASSRLDLGGYEQFF
DNA: TGCGCCAGCAGCCGCCTCGATCTAGGGGGATACGAGCAGTTCTTC
V: TRBV5-1
size: -
J: TRBJ2-1
D: -

CDR3: CASHPSGGESYNEQFF
DNA: TGTGCCAGTCACCCGAGCGGGGGGGAATCCTACAATGAGCAGTTCTTC
V: TRBV6-6
size: many
J: TRBJ2-1
D: TRBD2

CDR3: CASSPILAGGADTQYF
DNA: TGCGCCAGCAGCCCTATCTTAGCGGGAGGGGCAGATACGCAGTATTTT
V: TRBV4-1
size: many
J: TRBJ2-3
D: TRBD2

CDR3: CASSFGGSRDEQFF
DNA: TGTGCCTCCTCATTTGGAGGGAGTAGGGATGAGCAGTTCTTC
V: TRBV2
size: many
J: TRBJ2-1
D: -

CDR3: CASSFGQSYTEAFF
DNA: TGTGCCAGCAGTTTTGGACAGTCTTACACTGAAGCTTTCTTT
V: TRBV12-3/TRBV12-4
size: many
J: TRBJ1-1
D: -

CDR3: CASSVTSSYETQYF
DNA: TGTGCCAGCAGCGTCACTAGCAGCTATGAGACCCAGTACTTC
V: TRBV7-2
size: many
J: TRBJ2-5
D: -

CDR3: CASSSGQGPTDTQYF
DNA: TGTGCCAGCAGTTCCGGACAGGGGCCGACAGATACGCAGTATTTT
V: TRBV27
size: many
J: TRBJ2-3
D: TRBD1

CDR3: CSVAQGWNTEAFF
DNA: TGCAGCGTCGCTCAAGGGTGGAACACTGAAGCTTTCTTT
V: TRBV29-1
size: many
J: TRBJ1-1
D: -

CDR3: CASSYSSPNYGYTF
DNA: TGTGCCAGCAGTTACTCCAGTCCTAACTATGGCTACACCTTC
V: TRBV6-5
size: many
J: TRBJ1-2
D: -

CDR3: CASSLDAGGAYNEQFF
DNA: TGCGCCAGCAGCTTGGATGCCGGGGGGGCCTACAATGAGCAGTTCTTC
V: TRBV5-1
size: many
J: TRBJ2-1
D: TRBD2

CDR3: CASSRAGTSGPTGELFF
DNA: TGTGCCAGCAGCAGAGCCGGGACTAGCGGACCTACCGGGGAGCTGTTTTTT
V: TRBV5-6
size: many
J: TRBJ2-2
D: TRBD2

CDR3: CASLTGPFGTQYF
DNA: TGTGCCAGCCTGACAGGGCCATTCGGGACCCAGTACTTC
V: TRBV6-5
size: many
J: TRBJ2-5
D: TRBD1

CDR3: CASRKSNQPQHF
DNA: TGTGCCAGCCGTAAGAGCAATCAGCCCCAGCATTTT
V: TRBV12-3/TRBV12-4
size: many
J: TRBJ1-5
D: -

CDR3: CASMRATPAYGYTF
DNA: TGTGCCAGCATGCGCGCGACCCCGGCCTATGGCTACACCTTC
V: TRBV7-9
size: many
J: TRBJ1-2
D: -

CDR3: CSVEASPTPYGYTF
DNA: TGCAGCGTTGAAGCCAGCCCAACCCCCTATGGCTACACCTTC
V: TRBV29-1
size: many
J: TRBJ1-2
D: -

CDR3: CASSLSWDYSGGYTF
DNA: TGTGCCAGCAGTTTATCCTGGGATTATTCGGGTGGCTACACCTTC
V: TRBV27
size: many
J: TRBJ1-2
D: -

CDR3: CASSRDSQYQPQHF
DNA: TGTGCCAGCAGCCGGGACAGCCAGTATCAGCCCCAGCATTTT
V: TRBV4-2
size: many
J: TRBJ1-5
D: TRBD1

CDR3: CASTEPNTGELFF
DNA: TGTGCCAGTACCGAGCCCAACACCGGGGAGCTGTTTTTT
V: TRBV19
size: many
J: TRBJ2-2
D: -

CDR3: CASSPSHYTDTQYF
DNA: TGCGCCAGCAGTCCTAGTCACTACACAGATACGCAGTATTTT
V: TRBV10-2
size: many
J: TRBJ2-3
D: -

CDR3: CASNRDRGSAEQYF
DNA: TGTGCCAGTAACCGGGACAGGGGATCGGCCGAGCAGTACTTC
V: TRBV19
size: many
J: TRBJ2-7
D: TRBD1

CDR3: CASSFGLNTEAFF
DNA: TGTGCCAGCAGCTTCGGCCTGAACACTGAAGCTTTCTTT
V: TRBV7-9
size: many
J: TRBJ1-1
D: -

CDR3: CASSPIRQDNEQFF
DNA: TGTGCCAGCTCACCAATCAGACAGGACAATGAGCAGTTCTTC
V: TRBV18
size: few
J: TRBJ2-1
D: -

CDR3: CASSQEVRIGNEQFF
DNA: TGTGCCAGCAGCCAAGAGGTCAGAATTGGCAATGAGCAGTTCTTC
V: TRBV4-2
size: few
J: TRBJ2-1
D: -

CDR3: CASSLREGHGYTF
DNA: TGTGCCAGCAGTCTCCGGGAGGGGCATGGCTACACCTTC
V: TRBV5-4
size: few
J: TRBJ1-2
D: -

CDR3: CSASDSWGYGYTF
DNA: TGCAGTGCGAGCGATAGTTGGGGCTATGGCTACACCTTC
V: TRBV20-1
size: many
J: TRBJ1-2
D: -